These 17 T cell receptor beta chains were sequenced from one sample in a study of blood T cells in healthy people across ages. Combining a sample-barcoded 5' primer with a J-beta primer mix, a second PCR ran for roughly 7 to 12 cycles. Using its own MiXCR run on the 5' RACE reads, TCRdb lists one record per CDR3 protein. The sample lists some 1.5 million distinct CDR3 sequences; 28% were seen once. The sample consisted of blood. Every receptor here comes from a woman in her twenties or thirties in good health.

The rearrangement links TRBV20-1 to TRBJ2-2; 8 bases map to TRBD1. The ends lost 5 bases at V and 6 bases at J; junction bases unmatched: 8. This CDR3 has 14 residues. In germline, CDR1 is DFQATT, CDR2 SNEGSKA (reference sequence). CDR3 nucleotides: TGCAGTGCTGTAGACAGGGGAGGCTCCGGGGAGCTGTTTTTT. It translates to CSAVDRGGSGELFF.

The V gene is TRBV6-6, the J gene TRBJ1-2; the match to TRBD1 covers 7 bases. The ends lost 8 bases at V and 7 bases at J; junction bases unmatched: 7. There are 12 residues in the CDR3. Germline assignment: CDR1 MNHNY and CDR2 SVGAGI (reference sequence). The CDR3 DNA sequence: TGTGCCAGCGGTTCCTACAGGGGTGGCTACACCTTC. It encodes CASGSYRGGYTF.

The chain joins TRBV9 to TRBJ2-5; D gene unclear. The germline gives CDR1 SGDLS, CDR2 YYNGEE. V dropped 0 bases and J dropped 1 base, with 13 bases sitting between them. The CDR3 length is 16 residues. The CDR3 nucleotides read TGTGCCAGCAGCGTAGCTACGGGTGTCGGCCAAGAGACCCAGTACTTC. It encodes CASSVATGVGQETQYF.

This chain links TRBV29-1 with TRBJ2-7; 7 positions agree with TRBD1. There are 12 residues in the CDR3. Germline V gene sequence: CDR1 SQVTM, CDR2 ANQGSEA. V lost 6 bases, J lost 2 bases, and 4 bases stayed unmatched. CDR3 sequence (DNA): TGCAGCGTGCGACAGGGCCCCTACGAGCAGTACTTC. This sequence encodes CSVRQGPYEQYF.

This clonotype has just a few counts. The rearrangement links TRBV12-3 or TRBV12-4 to TRBJ2-2; 11 positions match TRBD1. The trim removed 4 bases at V and 0 bases at J, leaving 7 bases unmatched. The CDR3 contains 18 residues. CDR3 in DNA: TGTGCCAGCAGTTCCTCCCGGACAGGGGGCGCGAACACCGGGGAGCTGTTTTTT. It yields the protein CASSSSRTGGANTGELFF.

The rearrangement joins TRBV12-3 or TRBV12-4 to TRBJ1-2, with 9 nucleotides matching TRBD1. The CDR3 is 17 residues long. Germline trimming cut 6 bases from V and 4 bases from J; bases unmatched to any gene: 15. CDR3 DNA: TGTGCCAGCAGCTCAGGGACAGGGTATGACTTCCTCTATGGCTACACCTTC. Residues: CASSSGTGYDFLYGYTF.

Remarks on this clonotype: A read error may produce the germline difference seen at one junction end. V is TRBV5-4 and J is TRBJ2-7; 8 nucleotides agree with TRBD2. This CDR3 spans 11 amino acids. Germline loops: CDR1 SGHNT, CDR2 YYREEE (reference sequence). CDR3 sequence (DNA): TGTGCCAGCAGCTTGTCTAGCGGGCTAGACTTC. Its protein product is CASSLSSGLDF.

This clonotype has ten or more counts. CDR3 nucleotide sequence: TGTGCCAGCAGCGTAGAAGTCGGAGGGAATGAGCAGTTCTTC. Its translation is CASSVEVGGNEQFF. The chain uses TRBV9 and TRBJ2-1, with a weak D call TRBD2 (6 bases). The CDR3 is 14 amino acids. Trimming pared 0 bases from V and 7 bases from J, leaving 11 bases between. The germline V gene has CDR1 SGDLS and CDR2 YYNGEE.

In regard to this clonotype: This may arise from a read error, as a much more abundant clone is one base away. V usage is TRBV29-1 and J usage is TRBJ2-1; D gene uncertain. The V end was cut by 7 bases, the J end by 6 bases, with 13 bases between. The CDR3 covers 12 residues. The germline CDR1 and CDR2 sequences are SQVTM and ANQGSEA. Here the CDR3 DNA reads TGCAGCGGTGGAAGCACAGCCAATGAGCAGTTCTTC. Translating it yields CSGGSTANEQFF.

This clonotype occurred many times. The V call is TRBV12-3 or TRBV12-4, the J call TRBJ2-7; a possible D gene is TRBD1 (5 bases). The CDR3 length is 13 residues. Trimming removed 4 bases from V and 4 bases from J, with 11 bases in between. The CDR3 bases are TGTGCCAGCAGTTCAGACAGACGGTACGAGCAGTACTTC. Translated: CASSSDRRYEQYF.

This clonotype was observed a few times. V usage is TRBV29-1 and J usage is TRBJ2-3; TRBD1 might be the D (5 bases). The CDR3 extends over 12 amino acids. The germline V and J ends were trimmed by 4 bases and 0 bases, with 5 bases remaining between them. Germline V CDR1 and CDR2: SQVTM, ANQGSEA. CDR3 sequence reads: CSVGQSTDTQYF. CDR3 coding DNA: TGCAGCGTTGGACAGAGCACAGATACGCAGTATTTT.

The chain employs TRBV27 and TRBJ2-7; D call uncertain. This CDR3 contains 14 residues. Germline CDR1 MNHEY, CDR2 SMNVEV (reference sequence). Trimming cost V 2 bases and J 0 bases, with 8 bases left between them. The DNA of the CDR3 is TGTGCCAGCAGTTTAAGCCAGATCTCCTACGAGCAGTACTTC. Translating it yields CASSLSQISYEQYF.

This sequence joins TRBV7-2 and TRBJ2-7, with D perhaps matching TRBD1 or TRBD2 (5 bases each). CDR1 and CDR2 from the germline V gene are SGHTA and FQGNSA. V lost 5 bases and J 4 bases, leaving 30 bases between the germline ends. CDR3 length equals 19 residues. CDR3 sequence: CASSQSFGPGTARLYEQYF. The CDR3 nucleotides are TGTGCCAGCAGCCAGTCGTTCGGCCCCGGGACGGCCCGACTATACGAGCAGTACTTC.

The chain carries TRBV2 and TRBJ2-1; TRBD2 agrees at 10 bases. In germline, CDR1 is SNHLY, CDR2 FYNNEI. Losses at the gene ends were 4 bases for V and 0 bases for J; bases not matched to a gene: 9. The CDR3 is 18 amino acids. CDR3 DNA sequence: TGTGCCAGCAGTGTCCAGCGGGAGGGATCGAGCTCCTACAATGAGCAGTTCTTC. It is translated as CASSVQREGSSSYNEQFF.

Of note for this clonotype: With a much larger clone just one base away, this may be a read error. V gene TRBV7-9 combines with J gene TRBJ2-6, with D possibly being TRBD2 (5 bases). This CDR3 is 15 amino acids long. The germline CDR1 and CDR2 sequences are SEHNR and FQNEAQ (reference sequence). V was trimmed by 4 bases and J by 6 bases, leaving 13 bases between them. In DNA, the CDR3 is TGTGCCAGCAGCTCCGCTAGCACTGCGGCCAACGTCCTGACTTTC. This gives the protein CASSSASTAANVLTF.

The V gene is TRBV20-1, the J gene TRBJ2-7; TRBD2 matches at 8 bases. CDR1 is DFQATT, CDR2 SNEGSKA, per germline (reference sequence). V was pared by 0 bases and J by 1 base, with 8 bases of the junction left unmatched. The CDR3 length is 16 residues. As DNA, the CDR3 is TGCAGTGCTAGAGATCTCGGGAGGGACAAATCCTACGAGCAGTACTTC. Translated: CSARDLGRDKSYEQYF.

This clonotype showed up just a few times. This chain joins TRBV29-1 and TRBJ1-4; D gene uncertain. The CDR3 runs 11 residues. CDR1 is SQVTM, CDR2 ANQGSEA, per germline. The germline V and J ends were trimmed by 3 bases and 6 bases, with 5 bases remaining between them. CDR3 region: CSVELDEKLFF. CDR3 coding DNA: TGCAGCGTTGAGTTGGATGAAAAACTGTTTTTT.